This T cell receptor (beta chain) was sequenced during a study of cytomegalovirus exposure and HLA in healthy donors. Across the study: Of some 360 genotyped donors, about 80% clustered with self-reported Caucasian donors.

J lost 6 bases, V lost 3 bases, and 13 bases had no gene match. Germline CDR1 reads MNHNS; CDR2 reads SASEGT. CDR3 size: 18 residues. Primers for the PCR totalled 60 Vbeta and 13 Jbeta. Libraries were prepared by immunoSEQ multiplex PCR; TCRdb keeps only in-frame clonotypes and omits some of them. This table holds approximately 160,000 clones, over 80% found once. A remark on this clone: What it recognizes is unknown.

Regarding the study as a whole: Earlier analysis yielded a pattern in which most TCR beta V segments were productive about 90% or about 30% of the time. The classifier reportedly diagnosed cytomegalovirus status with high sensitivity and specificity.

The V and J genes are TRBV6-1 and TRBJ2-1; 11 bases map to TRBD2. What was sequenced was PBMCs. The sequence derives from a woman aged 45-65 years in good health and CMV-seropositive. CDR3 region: CASSDSWALAGGTNEQFF. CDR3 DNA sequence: TGTGCCAGCAGTGATAGTTGGGCGCTAGCGGGGGGCACCAATGAGCAGTTCTTC.